The source of this T cell receptor (beta chain) is a study of chemoradiotherapy in HPV16-positive cancers. Profiling relied on immunoSEQ multiplex PCR, and the TCRdb table lists in-frame clones only, not all of them. This table holds around 15,000 clones, about four fifths found once. Germline values: CDR1 SGHTA, CDR2 FQGNSA. The CDR3 is 15 residues long. V shed 0 bases and J shed 0 bases, with 6 bases lying between them. The sample was gathered from a patient who underwent chemoradiotherapy. This sequence was found in a human donor with HPV-associated anogenital cancer. The J gene is TRBJ1-3, the V gene TRBV7-2, with unresolved D. CDR3 sequence: CASSLAGNSGNTIYF. CDR3 sequence (DNA): TGTGCCAGCAGCTTAGCGGGGAACTCTGGAAACACCATATATTTT.